A selection of T cell receptor beta chains follows, all from one sample in a study of T-cell reconstitution after alpha-beta-depleted transplantation in children. TCRdb re-derived calls from the PCR reads in MiXCR, one entry per CDR3 protein. Among fewer than 550,000 distinct CDR3 sequences, over 10% were seen once, and the ten largest hold around 15%. The sample consisted of PBMCs, mostly from graft donor cells, taken 180 days after TCRalphabeta/CD19-depleted stem cell transplant. These receptor sequences come from a female patient aged 2-9 years who had a stem cell transplant for aplastic anemia, so the T cells may come from the graft donor. CDR3s include the opening cysteine and the closing phenylalanine or tryptophan. The D gene is left open where the match is weak. The size field is filled for only some rows; it gives once, few, many or a size class.

TRBV4-1	TRBJ1-1	15	-	-	CASSQVVGANTEAFF	TGCGCCAGCAGCCAAGTTGTGGGGGCGAACACTGAAGCTTTCTTT
TRBV29-1	TRBJ2-7	13	-	-	CSVETGRRYEQYF	TGCAGCGTTGAAACAGGGCGTCGCTACGAGCAGTACTTC
TRBV4-2	TRBJ2-7	16	-	TRBD1	CASSQRGTGESDEQYF	TGTGCCAGCAGCCAAAGGGGGACAGGGGAATCAGACGAGCAGTACTTC
TRBV29-1	TRBJ1-2	14	-	-	CSVDGSQGSYGYTF	TGCAGCGTTGATGGATCCCAGGGGTCATATGGCTACACCTTC
TRBV7-2	TRBJ2-2	12	-	TRBD2	CASSQREGELFF	TGTGCCAGCAGCCAGCGGGAAGGGGAGCTGTTTTTT
TRBV14	TRBJ2-5	14	many	-	CASSQAPLWETQYF	TGTGCCAGCAGCCAAGCTCCCTTGTGGGAGACCCAGTACTTC
TRBV11-2	TRBJ2-2	12	-	-	CASSRPGGELFF	TGTGCCAGCAGCCGTCCGGGAGGGGAGCTGTTTTTT
TRBV7-2	TRBJ1-2	15	many	TRBD1	CASSLENRGRYGYTF	TGTGCCAGCAGCTTAGAGAACAGGGGAAGATATGGCTACACCTTC
TRBV7-8	TRBJ1-3	16	-	TRBD1	CASSPGQDDSGNTIYF	TGTGCCAGCAGCCCGGGACAGGACGACTCTGGAAACACCATATATTTT
TRBV11-3	TRBJ2-3	14	many	-	CASSSAATTDTQYF	TGTGCCAGCAGCTCGGCGGCTACGACAGATACGCAGTATTTT
TRBV20-1	TRBJ1-5	17	-	-	CSARPFTRGYSNQPQHF	TGCAGTGCTAGACCCTTCACTAGGGGCTATAGCAATCAGCCCCAGCATTTT
TRBV20-1	TRBJ2-1	17	-	TRBD2	CSAREPRLAGSYNEQFF	TGCAGTGCTAGAGAACCCCGACTAGCGGGATCCTACAATGAGCAGTTCTTC
TRBV25-1	TRBJ2-1	17	-	TRBD2	CASSGTSGGATYNEQFF	TGTGCCAGCAGCGGGACTAGCGGGGGGGCCACCTACAATGAGCAGTTCTTC
TRBV7-2	TRBJ1-6	14	-	-	CASSLQIVNSPLHF	TGTGCCAGCAGCTTACAAATTGTAAATTCCCCCCTCCACTTT
TRBV5-4	TRBJ1-1	13	many	-	CASSLGGPTEAFF	TGTGCCAGCAGCTTGGGGGGGCCCACTGAAGCTTTCTTT
TRBV7-2	TRBJ2-3	16	-	TRBD2	CASSPQWREWTDTQYF	TGTGCCAGCAGTCCGCAGTGGCGGGAGTGGACAGATACGCAGTATTTT
TRBV20-1	TRBJ1-4	11	-	-	CSVGENEKLFF	TGCAGTGTCGGGGAAAATGAAAAACTGTTTTTT
TRBV12-3/TRBV12-4	TRBJ2-1	16	many	-	CASRPPGVASYNEQFF	TGTGCCAGCAGGCCCCCGGGGGTAGCCTCCTACAATGAGCAGTTCTTC
TRBV12-3/TRBV12-4	TRBJ2-1	20	few	TRBD1	CASSGPPAGWTGVFVNEQFF	TGTGCCAGCAGCGGCCCGCCCGCCGGTTGGACAGGGGTTTTTGTCAATGAGCAGTTCTTC
TRBV5-1	TRBJ2-3	16	many	TRBD2	CASSSGTSGRADTQYF	TGCGCCAGCAGCTCTGGGACTAGCGGGAGAGCGGATACGCAGTATTTT
TRBV4-3	TRBJ2-5	16	few	-	CASSHSYVRGEETQYF	TGCGCCAGCAGCCACTCCTACGTTCGGGGAGAAGAGACCCAGTACTTC
TRBV27	TRBJ1-1	15	many	TRBD1	CASSPRTGMNTEAFF	TGTGCCAGCAGTCCCCGGACAGGCATGAACACTGAAGCTTTCTTT
TRBV12-3/TRBV12-4	TRBJ2-1	13	many	TRBD1	CASSLRQGNEQFF	TGTGCCAGCAGTTTACGACAGGGGAATGAGCAGTTCTTC
TRBV7-6	TRBJ1-1	14	-	-	CASSLLAVNTEAFF	TGTGCCAGCAGCTTACTGGCTGTGAACACTGAAGCTTTCTTT
TRBV12-3/TRBV12-4	TRBJ1-5	17	few	-	CASITRAGRYSNQPQHF	TGTGCCAGCATTACGAGGGCAGGGCGATATAGCAATCAGCCCCAGCATTTT
TRBV7-9	TRBJ2-2	15	once	-	CASSSQGMRTGELFF	TGTGCCAGCAGCTCGCAGGGGATGAGGACCGGGGAGCTGTTTTTT
TRBV30	TRBJ1-3	15	-	-	CAWSGGAISGNTIYF	TGTGCCTGGAGTGGAGGGGCGATCTCTGGAAACACCATATATTTT
TRBV4-2	TRBJ2-1	16	-	TRBD1	CASSEGQGRSYNEQFF	TGTGCCAGCAGCGAAGGACAGGGGCGATCCTACAATGAGCAGTTCTTC
TRBV28	TRBJ2-5	19	-	TRBD2	CASSQFCVLAGVYQETQYF	TGTGCCAGCAGTCAGTTTTGCGTACTAGCGGGGGTGTACCAAGAGACCCAGTACTTC
TRBV28	TRBJ2-6	21	few	TRBD1	CASSSIITGTGKSSGANVLTF	TGTGCCAGCAGTTCCATAATAACCGGGACAGGCAAGAGCTCTGGGGCCAACGTCCTGACTTTC
TRBV12-3/TRBV12-4	TRBJ1-2	17	-	-	CASSLEVWASTNYGYTF	TGTGCCAGCAGTTTAGAAGTTTGGGCGTCCACTAACTATGGCTACACCTTC
TRBV7-2	TRBJ2-1	13	many	TRBD1	CASNPFTGGEQFF	TGTGCCAGCAACCCGTTCACAGGGGGAGAGCAGTTCTTC
TRBV24-1	TRBJ2-5	15	-	-	CATSDPVGIQETQYF	TGTGCCACCAGTGATCCCGTAGGGATACAAGAGACCCAGTACTTC
TRBV28	TRBJ2-4	13	few	-	CASSPTGKNIQYF	TGTGCCAGCAGCCCAACGGGGAAAAACATTCAGTACTTC
TRBV11-2	TRBJ2-3	13	-	-	CASSSTFPGTQYF	TGTGCCAGCAGCTCAACGTTCCCGGGTACGCAGTATTTT
TRBV11-3	TRBJ2-3	16	few	-	CASSLAWRQGTDTQYF	TGTGCCAGCAGCCTGGCGTGGCGCCAAGGCACAGATACGCAGTATTTT
TRBV12-3/TRBV12-4	TRBJ2-5	14	few	-	CASSSTGGRETQYF	TGTGCCAGCAGTTCCACCGGGGGGCGAGAGACCCAGTACTTC
TRBV29-1	TRBJ1-5	13	many	TRBD1	CSVADRGNQPQHF	TGCAGCGTCGCTGACAGGGGCAATCAGCCCCAGCATTTT
TRBV9	TRBJ2-1	11	-	TRBD2	CARTSLNEQFF	TGTGCCAGGACTAGCTTAAATGAGCAGTTCTTC
TRBV4-3	TRBJ1-1	16	few	-	CASSQDKAGLNTEAFF	TGCGCCAGCAGCCAAGATAAAGCAGGGTTGAACACTGAAGCTTTCTTT